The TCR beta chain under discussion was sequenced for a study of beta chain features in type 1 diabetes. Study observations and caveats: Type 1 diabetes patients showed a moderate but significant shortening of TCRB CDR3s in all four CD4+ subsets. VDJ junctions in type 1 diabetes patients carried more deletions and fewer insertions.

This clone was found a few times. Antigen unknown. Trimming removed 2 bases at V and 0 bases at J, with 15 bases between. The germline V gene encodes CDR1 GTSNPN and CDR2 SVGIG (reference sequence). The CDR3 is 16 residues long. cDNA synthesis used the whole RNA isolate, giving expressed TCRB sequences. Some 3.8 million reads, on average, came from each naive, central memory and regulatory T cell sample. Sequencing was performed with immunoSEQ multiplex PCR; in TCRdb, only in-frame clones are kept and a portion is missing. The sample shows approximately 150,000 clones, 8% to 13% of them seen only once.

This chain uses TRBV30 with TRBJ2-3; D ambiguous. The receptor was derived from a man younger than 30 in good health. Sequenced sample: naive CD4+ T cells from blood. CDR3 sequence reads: CAWSPPGSVSTDTQYF. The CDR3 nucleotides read TGTGCCTGGAGTCCCCCGGGTTCGGTGAGCACAGATACGCAGTATTTT.